This is a list of T cell receptor beta chains from one sample in a study of lung T cells in sarcoidosis with Löfgren's syndrome. MiXCR was run by TCRdb on the reads, yielding one entry per CDR3 protein. This sample has 60,000 to 70,000 distinct CDR3 sequences, with around 21% found just once. Sequencing was done on a sample of CD4+ T cells from PBMCs. The receptors were sampled from a human donor with sarcoidosis (Löfgren's syndrome or another form), or a control subject (not recorded which). CDR3s include the opening cysteine and the closing phenylalanine or tryptophan. A D gene is named only where the DNA matches it firmly. Size is omitted from some rows. Given values are once, few, many or a class for expanded clones.

D,V,J,size,CDR3,DNA
-,TRBV12-3/TRBV12-4,TRBJ2-1,few,CASSFLGVKTNEQFF,TGTGCCAGCAGTTTTCTTGGGGTAAAAACGAATGAGCAGTTCTTC
-,TRBV6-1,TRBJ1-5,many,CASSEARFPSNQPQHF,TGTGCCAGCAGTGAAGCGAGGTTCCCTAGCAATCAGCCCCAGCATTTT
-,TRBV20-1,TRBJ2-1,many,CSAGWVPRNEQFF,TGCAGTGCTGGATGGGTCCCCCGGAATGAGCAGTTCTTC
TRBD1,TRBV5-1,TRBJ1-1,few,CASSGGQLNTEAFF,TGCGCCAGCAGCGGGGGACAGCTGAACACTGAAGCTTTCTTT
TRBD2,TRBV5-1,TRBJ2-3,few,CASSPSGLAGATDTQYF,TGCGCCAGCAGCCCCTCGGGACTAGCGGGGGCCACAGATACGCAGTATTTT
-,TRBV6-2/TRBV6-3,TRBJ2-3,many,CASSSLGVTNTQYF,TGTGCCAGCAGTTCCCTGGGGGTCACAAATACGCAGTATTTT
-,TRBV11-2,TRBJ1-2,many,CASSSLRENYGYTF,TGTGCCAGCAGCTCTCTTCGGGAAAACTATGGCTACACCTTC
TRBD1,TRBV3-1,TRBJ1-3,many,CASSHAGTGSGNTIYF,TGTGCCAGCAGCCATGCCGGGACAGGCTCTGGAAACACCATATATTTT
-,TRBV15,TRBJ2-1,many,CATSSAPGDEQFF,TGTGCCACCAGCTCAGCCCCCGGGGATGAGCAGTTCTTC
-,TRBV6-2/TRBV6-3,TRBJ2-1,many,CASSLGSPKYNEQFF,TGTGCCAGCAGTTTGGGGAGCCCTAAATACAATGAGCAGTTCTTC
TRBD2,TRBV11-2,TRBJ2-7,-,CASSPSGRARGITYEQYF,TGTGCCAGCAGCCCTAGCGGGAGGGCCAGGGGGATTACCTACGAGCAGTACTTC
-,TRBV18,TRBJ1-2,few,CASSPPRYPNYGYTF,TGTGCCAGCTCACCTCCTCGATACCCAAACTATGGCTACACCTTC
-,TRBV28,TRBJ1-3,-,CASQGPHSGNTIYF,TGTGCCAGTCAGGGGCCCCACTCTGGAAACACCATATATTTT
TRBD2,TRBV5-4,TRBJ2-1,few,CASSLEGLNNEQFF,TGTGCCAGCAGCTTGGAGGGACTAAACAATGAGCAGTTCTTC
-,TRBV4-2,TRBJ2-3,few,CASSQGSSSTDTQYF,TGTGCCAGCAGCCAGGGATCCTCTAGCACAGATACGCAGTATTTT
-,TRBV5-4,TRBJ1-3,few,CASSPWGSSGNTIYF,TGTGCCAGCAGCCCATGGGGGAGCTCTGGAAACACCATATATTTT
-,TRBV12-3/TRBV12-4,TRBJ2-1,many,CASSLRGRQWSEQFF,TGTGCCAGCAGTTTAAGGGGGAGGCAATGGAGTGAGCAGTTCTTC
TRBD2,TRBV11-3,TRBJ2-5,few,CASSLDSGRVQETQYF,TGTGCCAGCAGCTTAGATAGCGGGAGGGTCCAAGAGACCCAGTACTTC
-,TRBV27,TRBJ2-3,many,CASSSRPGNTDTQYF,TGTGCCAGCAGTTCCCGCCCGGGCAACACAGATACGCAGTATTTT
-,TRBV6-1,TRBJ1-1,few,CATRGGADTEAFF,TGTGCCACGAGGGGGGGGGCGGACACTGAAGCTTTCTTT
-,TRBV18,TRBJ2-1,few,CASSPIRTGKNEQFF,TGTGCCAGCTCACCGATTCGTACAGGAAAGAATGAGCAGTTCTTC
-,TRBV20-1,TRBJ2-2,many,CSAIFRVNTGELFF,TGCAGTGCTATCTTCAGGGTGAACACCGGGGAGCTGTTTTTT
-,TRBV6-1,TRBJ2-5,many,CASRVVAVGETQYF,TGTGCCAGCAGAGTCGTAGCGGTTGGAGAGACCCAGTACTTC
TRBD2,TRBV28,TRBJ2-7,many,CASSLFPTSGSSYEQYF,TGTGCCAGCAGTTTATTCCCCACTAGCGGGAGTTCCTACGAGCAGTACTTC
TRBD1,TRBV20-1,TRBJ1-5,-,CSAIQAGTGHQLQHF,TGCAGTGCTATACAGGCCGGGACAGGACATCAGCTCCAGCATTTT